This T cell receptor beta chain derives from a study of neurological immune-mediated disorders. The study's findings and limits: Among expanded clones, no CDR3 amino acid sequences were shared across subjects, a pattern suggesting private repertoires in all groups.

This CDR3 has 12 residues. The J segment lost 9 bases and the V segment lost 3 bases, leaving 2 bases of the junction unmatched. This clonotype was counted many times. What it binds is not known. cDNA was made by 5'RACE with 10-nucleotide random UMIs. Over 160 million TCR-beta sequences from 15-18 subjects were obtained in each sequencing run. TCRdb re-analysed the 5' RACE reads in MiXCR, keeping a single row per CDR3 protein. Of some 45,000 distinct CDR3 sequences in the sample, about an eighth were seen once. The time point here: longitudinal time-point 2. The sequenced sample was PBMCs. The gene calls are TRBV12-3 or TRBV12-4 and TRBJ2-1; 7 bases align to TRBD2. The receptor was isolated from a male donor with HTLV-1-associated myelopathy (HAM/TSP). The CDR3 reads CASSLGGTEQFF. The CDR3 bases are TGTGCCAGCAGTTTGGGGGGGACTGAGCAGTTCTTC.